This T cell receptor (beta chain) was obtained from a study of shared clonotypes between healthy human individuals. Study-wide background: The study used three CD4 naive, three CD4 memory, two CD8 naive and one CD8 memory plate per donor.

At the deep level, the assay was run. Replicate PCRs from sorted subsets contained approximately 220 ng DNA, which is 29,000 or so T cell genomes. Some clones are missing from TCRdb's copy, which holds only in-frame ones; the method was immunoSEQ multiplex PCR. The profile shows approximately 620,000 clones, roughly 97% of them singletons. Germline values: CDR1 MNHEY, CDR2 SMNVEV (reference sequence). This CDR3 region has 18 residues. The V segment lost 6 bases and the J segment 4 bases; nucleotides outside the gene matches: 15. Into CD45RA+ naive and CD45RA-negative memory subsets, the CD4+ cells were split.

The receptor comes from a woman aged 25 to 39 in good health. What was sequenced was naive CD4+ T cells sorted from blood. Subset defined: CD45RA+ positively selected. The V gene is TRBV27, the J gene TRBJ2-3, with 11 bases fitting TRBD2. CDR3 protein: CASSPKRLAGGGPDTQYF. The CDR3 nucleotides are TGTGCCAGCAGCCCTAAACGGCTAGCGGGGGGCGGTCCAGATACGCAGTATTTT.